These T cell receptor beta chains were read from a single sample in a study of blood T cell repertoires in COVID-19. Measured with immunoSEQ multiplex PCR; TCRdb has only the in-frame clones, and not every one. This table holds 200,000 to 250,000 clones, 70% to 90% found once. Specimen: PBMCs or T cells enriched from blood (not recorded which). All receptors derive from a young man who had recovered from COVID-19. CDR3s include the opening cysteine and the closing phenylalanine or tryptophan. The order of the fields is J gene, D gene, V gene, clone size, CDR3 DNA, CDR3 protein. A D gene is named only where the DNA matches it firmly. Expanded clones get a size class; other rows say once, few or many, or leave the size out.

TRBJ1-2 NA TRBV11-2 few TGTGCCAGCAGCTTACGAGGGTTGGGGGGCTACACCTTC CASSLRGLGGYTF
TRBJ2-7 NA TRBV15 medium-sized TGTGCCACCAGCAGAGATGAAGGGATAGTGGGGGGTGACGAGCAGTACTTC CATSRDEGIVGGDEQYF
TRBJ1-3 NA TRBV28 NA TGTGCCAGCAGTTCCCCCTCCTCAAACACCATATATTTT CASSSPSSNTIYF
TRBJ2-2 NA TRBV9 NA TGTGCCAGCAGCGTAGCTAACGTGCGCACCGGGGAGCTGTTTTTT CASSVANVRTGELFF
TRBJ1-6 NA TRBV2 NA TGTGCCAGCAGTTCGCGGACGGGAAATTCACCCCTCCACTTT CASSSRTGNSPLHF
TRBJ1-5 TRBD1 TRBV12-5 NA TGTGCTAGTGGTTTGGGACAGGGTGGAGGTCAGCCCCAGCATTTT CASGLGQGGGQPQHF
TRBJ2-3 NA TRBV6-2/TRBV6-3 NA TGTGCCAGCAGCACCGAACTCGGGGGACCACTTAGGGATACGCAGTATTTT CASSTELGGPLRDTQYF
TRBJ2-7 TRBD1 TRBV2 NA TGTGCCAGCAGGCCCGGGACAGGGGACGTGGAAGGCAGCTACGAGCAGTACTTC CASRPGTGDVEGSYEQYF
TRBJ1-2 NA TRBV24-1 NA TGTGCCCCCCGCGGAGGGAGCTATGGCTACACCTTC CAPRGGSYGYTF
TRBJ2-7 TRBD1 TRBV29-1 once TGCAGCGTTGAAGATCCTACAGGGGGACACTCCTACGAGCAGTACTTC CSVEDPTGGHSYEQYF
TRBJ2-6 TRBD1 TRBV3-1/TRBV3-2 NA TGTGCCAGCAGCCCGACAGGGCAGAGCTCTGGGGCCAACGTCCTGACTTTC CASSPTGQSSGANVLTF
TRBJ1-5 TRBD1 TRBV5-8 NA TGTGCCAGCAGCCGGGACAGGGGGCTTCAGCCCCAGCATTTT CASSRDRGLQPQHF
TRBJ2-7 TRBD1 TRBV15 NA TGTGCCACCAGCAGTAATACCAAGGGACAGGGTGACTTC CATSSNTKGQGDF
TRBJ1-6 NA TRBV19 NA TGTGCCAGTAATCCCGGGGCCGGGGGATCACCCCTCCACTTT CASNPGAGGSPLHF
TRBJ2-1 TRBD2 TRBV4-1 NA TGCGCCAGCAGCCTACAGGGACTAGCGGGAAGTGTGTCCTACAATGAGCAGTTCTTC CASSLQGLAGSVSYNEQFF
TRBJ1-2 NA TRBV5-5 NA TGTGCCAGCAGCCCGGAATGGGGGGGTACATTAAAATCCTATGGCTACACCTTC CASSPEWGGTLKSYGYTF
TRBJ2-7 TRBD2 TRBV25-1 NA TGTGCCAGCAGGGGCGGGAGTTACGAGCAGTACTTC CASRGGSYEQYF
TRBJ1-6 NA TRBV28 NA TGTGCCAGCAGTCCCTACCCCCCAGGTTCACCCCTCCACTTT CASSPYPPGSPLHF
TRBJ2-1 NA TRBV14 NA TGTGCCAGCAGGGGCAGGGGATCCTACAATGAGCAGTTCTTC CASRGRGSYNEQFF
TRBJ2-3 TRBD2 TRBV5-4 NA TGTGCCAGCAGCTCCAAAACCTCTAGCGGGGACAAGGGAGAGACGCAGTATTTT CASSSKTSSGDKGETQYF
TRBJ2-1 NA TRBV4-1 NA TGCGCCAGCAGCTTCGGCATCCGGGGGGAGCAGTTCTTC CASSFGIRGEQFF
TRBJ2-1 NA TRBV27 NA TGTGCCAGCAGTTTTGGAGGATACAATGAGCAGTTCTTC CASSFGGYNEQFF
TRBJ2-1 TRBD1 TRBV5-1 NA TGCGCCAGCAGCTTCGGGGACAGTCACAATGAGCAGTTCTTC CASSFGDSHNEQFF
TRBJ1-3 TRBD1 TRBV28 NA TGTGCCAGCAGTTTATCAGGGGGGCTCTCTGGAAACACCATATATTTT CASSLSGGLSGNTIYF
TRBJ2-5 TRBD2 TRBV4-3 NA TGCGCCAGCAGCCAAGGGGGAGGGGATGGTGGAGAGACCCAGTACTTC CASSQGGGDGGETQYF
TRBJ2-4 NA TRBV5-6 NA TGTGCCAGCAGCTTGGGAAGCGGGCTAGCCAAAAACATTCAGTACTTC CASSLGSGLAKNIQYF
TRBJ2-1 NA TRBV7-9 NA TGTGCCAGCAGCGCGCTGGGTGTGGAGTCGAATGAGCAGTTCTTC CASSALGVESNEQFF
TRBJ2-1 NA TRBV5-4 few TGTGCCAGCAGCTTGGGTCAGACGGGTGAGCAGTTCTTC CASSLGQTGEQFF